The 19 T cell receptor beta chains below were found in one sample sequenced in a study of T cells in Graves' hyperthyroidism and ophthalmopathy. Regions amplified from RNA transcripts were the TCR beta CDR3 regions. HTBI primers drove first-round RT-PCR of the TCR CDR3. TCRdb itself ran the multiplex PCR reads through MiXCR, one entry per CDR3 protein. The sample records approximately 420,000 distinct CDR3 sequences, 14% to 15% being singletons. Sequencing input: blood. All receptors derive from a woman aged 25 to 39 with Graves' hyperthyroidism.

This chain joins TRBV9 and TRBJ2-5, with 8 positions matching TRBD1. V trimming: 0 bases; J trimming: 2 bases; junction bases outside the gene matches: 6. Germline lookup yields CDR1 SGDLS and CDR2 YYNGEE. This CDR3 contains 16 residues. CDR3 DNA: TGTGCCAGCAGCGTAGGGGCGACAGGGGATCAAGAGACCCAGTACTTC. The encoded protein is CASSVGATGDQETQYF.

The sample holds many counts of this clonotype. This CDR3 is CASSFLPMETQYF. The DNA for the CDR3 is TGTGCCAGCAGTTTCTTACCTATGGAGACCCAGTACTTC. The genes are TRBV27 and TRBJ2-5; D uncertain. Germline V gene sequence: CDR1 MNHEY, CDR2 SMNVEV (reference sequence). V lost 3 bases, J lost 5 bases, and 10 bases lay in between. This CDR3 is 13 amino acids long.

This clonotype was observed a few times. The genes are TRBV5-1 and TRBJ2-1; 7 nucleotides match TRBD1. V trimming: 0 bases; J trimming: 5 bases; junction bases outside the gene matches: 8. The CDR3 is 16 residues long. Germline CDR1 and CDR2: SGHRS and YFSETQ. This CDR3 is CASSLESTGINNEQFF. CDR3 nucleotides: TGCGCCAGCAGCTTGGAATCGACAGGGATCAACAATGAGCAGTTCTTC.

The rearrangement joins TRBV27 to TRBJ1-6, with D uncertain. V dropped 3 bases and J dropped 13 bases, with 19 bases sitting between them. The CDR3 consists of 15 residues. Germline CDR1 and CDR2: MNHEY and SMNVEV (reference sequence). The CDR3, as DNA: TGTGCCAGCAGTTTCCTCAGGACCGCGGGATTTCCCCTCCACTTT. This encodes CASSFLRTAGFPLHF.

This clonotype was seen at least ten times. This chain joins TRBV28 and TRBJ2-6; a possible D gene is TRBD1 (7 bases). The CDR3 consists of 18 residues. With 2 bases removed from V and 0 bases from J, the gap between germline ends came to 14 bases. Germline CDR1 MDHEN, CDR2 SYDVKM. The CDR3 spells CASSLAGGLSSGANVLTF. The CDR3 nucleotides are TGTGCCAGCAGTTTAGCAGGGGGACTCTCCTCTGGGGCCAACGTCCTGACTTTC.

Notes on this clonotype: This likely comes from a read error, as the CDR3 has no conserved phenylalanine or tryptophan at its end. J is TRBJ2-1 and V is TRBV6-1, with D possibly TRBD2 on 6 matching bases. The CDR3 is 16 amino acids. Trimming took off 6 bases at V and 6 bases at J, with 21 bases between the two ends. Looked up from germline, CDR1 is MNHNS and CDR2 is SASEGT. The chain's CDR3 is CASSPLASLWGNEQFS. CDR3 nucleotide sequence: TGTGCCAGCAGCCCCCTAGCGTCCCTATGGGGCAATGAGCAGTTCTCC.

This clonotype was observed a few times. The J gene is TRBJ2-5, the V gene TRBV5-1, with a possible D match to TRBD2 (6 bases). Germline values: CDR1 SGHRS, CDR2 YFSETQ. V lost 1 base to trimming and J lost 5 bases, with 12 bases between them. CDR3 length: 14 amino acids. The CDR3 DNA is TGCGCCAGCAGCTTGAGGGCGGGGTACGAGACCCAGTACTTC. Translation gives CASSLRAGYETQYF. Complete variable domain (other parts from reference TRBV5-1 and TRBJ2-5): KAGVTQTPRYLIKTRGQQVTLSCSPISGHRSVSWYQQTPGQGLQFLFEYFSETQRNKGNFPGRFSGRQFSNSRSEMNVSTLELGDSALYLCASSLRAGYETQYFGPGTRLLVL.

This sequence joins TRBV2 and TRBJ2-1; weak D call: TRBD2 (5 bases). CDR1 and CDR2 (germline): SNHLY, FYNNEI. The length of the CDR3 is 12 residues. V was shortened by 3 bases and J by 15 bases, with 15 bases between the two germline ends. In nucleotides, the CDR3 is TGTGCCAGCAGTGAGGGGAGTGAGCGTCGGTTCTTC. The encoded protein is CASSEGSERRFF.

This clonotype was found many times. The CDR3: CASSQARNMNTEAFF. The CDR3 DNA is TGTGCCAGCAGCCAAGCGAGAAACATGAACACTGAAGCTTTCTTT. The gene calls are TRBV3-1 and TRBJ1-1, with D hard to call. This CDR3 is built from 15 residues. From germline, CDR1 is LGHDT and CDR2 YNNKEL (reference sequence). Trimming removed 1 base at V and 0 bases at J, with 9 bases between.

This clonotype was seen repeatedly, ten times or more. The V call is TRBV9, the J call TRBJ1-2; a possible D gene is TRBD1 (6 bases). CDR3 length: 15 residues. CDR1 is SGDLS, CDR2 YYNGEE, per germline. Trimming took off 3 bases at V and 3 bases at J, with 15 bases between the two ends. The chain's CDR3 is CASSGYRGRDYGYTF. DNA of the CDR3: TGTGCCAGCAGCGGCTACCGGGGGCGCGACTATGGCTACACCTTC.

J is TRBJ1-6 and V is TRBV7-9; 9 bases map to TRBD1. This CDR3 is built from 14 residues. V lost 1 base and J lost 11; bases outside the gene matches: 3. Germline CDR1 SEHNR, CDR2 FQNEAQ (reference sequence). In DNA, the CDR3 is TGTGCCAGCAGCTTAGTACAGGGGGCTGCACCCCTCCACTTT. Amino acids: CASSLVQGAAPLHF.

The sample holds many counts of this clonotype. The chain uses TRBV28 and TRBJ1-1; 7 bases match TRBD1. The ends lost 5 bases at V and 1 base at J; junction bases unmatched: 10. Germline CDR1 reads MDHEN; CDR2 reads SYDVKM. The CDR3 extends over 16 amino acids. CDR3 nucleotide sequence: TGTGCCAGCAGTAAAATAGTAGGGGGCCCGAACACTGAAGCTTTCTTT. Its protein product is CASSKIVGGPNTEAFF.

The gene calls are TRBV29-1 and TRBJ2-5; D not resolved. Germline V gives CDR1 SQVTM, CDR2 ANQGSEA. Trimming took 7 bases from V and 5 from J, leaving 14 bases between them. The CDR3 sequence is 12 residues long. The CDR3 DNA reads TGCAGCGCCTTGGGTTTGCGGGAGACCCAGTACTTC. It translates to CSALGLRETQYF. The whole variable domain, remainder taken from reference TRBV29-1 and TRBJ2-5, is SAVISQKPSRDICQRGTSLTIQCQVDSQVTMMFWYRQQPGQSLTLIATANQGSEATYESGFVIDKFPISRPNLTFSTLTVSNMSPEDSSIYLCSALGLRETQYFGPGTRLLVL.

A note on this clonotype: A much larger clone differs by one base, so this may be a read error. J is TRBJ1-1 and V is TRBV5-1; 7 bases match TRBD1. Germline V CDR1 and CDR2: SGHRS, YFSETQ. V trimming: 4 bases; J trimming: 5 bases; junction bases outside the gene matches: 8. This CDR3 has 14 residues. The CDR3 bases are TGCGCCAGCAGCACGACAGGGAAAAAGACTGAAGCTTTCTTT. This encodes CASSTTGKKTEAFF. Drawing the rest from reference TRBV5-1 and TRBJ1-1, the complete variable domain is KAGVTQTPRYLIKTRGQQVTLSCSPISGHRSVSWYQQTPGQGLQFLFEYFSETQRNKGNFPGRFSGRQFSNSRSEMNVSTLELGDSALYLCASSTTGKKTEAFFGQGTRLTVV.

This clonotype was observed at least ten times. The chain has TRBV6-1 and TRBJ2-7, with a possible D match to TRBD1 (5 bases). V was pared by 0 bases and J by 7 bases, with 7 bases between. This CDR3 spans 12 amino acids. Germline V lookup: CDR1 MNHNS, CDR2 SASEGT. The CDR3 is CASSEAGQEQYF. The CDR3 region has the DNA TGTGCCAGCAGTGAAGCGGGGCAGGAGCAGTACTTC.

In the case of this clonotype: A read error is possible here, since a much larger clone lies one base away. This sequence joins TRBV7-8 and TRBJ2-7; TRBD2 matches at 10 bases. The CDR3 has 16 residues. Germline lookup yields CDR1 SGHVS and CDR2 FQNEAQ. Here the CDR3 reads CAGSLAGGLLPYEQYF. The DNA of the CDR3 is TGTGCCGGCAGCTTAGCGGGGGGACTCTTACCCTACGAGCAGTACTTC.

Ten or more counts support this clonotype. The chain couples TRBV30 to TRBJ1-2; tentative D call: TRBD1 (5 bases). The CDR3 runs 12 residues. V dropped 2 bases and J dropped 5 bases, with 9 bases sitting between them. Germline assignment: CDR1 GTSNPN and CDR2 SVGIG (reference sequence). For the CDR3, the DNA is TGTGCCTGGAGTTCAGGGCCGTATGGCTACACCTTC. It encodes CAWSSGPYGYTF. Full variable domain (outside the CDR3, taken from reference TRBV30 and TRBJ1-2): SQTIHQWPATLVQPVGSPLSLECTVEGTSNPNLYWYRQAAGRGLQLLFYSVGIGQISSEVPQNLSASRPQDRQFILSSKKLLLSDSGFYLCAWSSGPYGYTFGSGTRLTVV.

The chain carries TRBV10-3 and TRBJ1-2; D is unresolved. The V and J ends lost 6 bases and 7 bases respectively, with 15 bases between them. The CDR3 length is 13 residues. Germline V gene lookup returns CDR1 ENHRY and CDR2 SYGVKD. This chain's CDR3 is CAIRDSRASGYTF. The CDR3 DNA sequence: TGTGCCATCAGGGACTCTCGGGCCTCTGGCTACACCTTC.

This clonotype was recorded at least ten times. The V and J genes are TRBV5-1 and TRBJ2-3; TRBD2 matches at 8 bases. The CDR3 spans 15 residues. Per germline, CDR1 SGHRS and CDR2 YFSETQ. Trimming at V came to 1 base and at J to 4 bases, leaving 5 bases not matched to a gene. CDR3 residues: CASSLSGGTPDTQYF. The DNA of the CDR3 is TGCGCCAGCAGCTTGTCGGGAGGGACGCCAGATACGCAGTATTTT.